The 10 T cell receptor beta chains in this list originate from one sample, sequenced in a study of Ad26.COV2.S vaccination and SARS-CoV-2 variants. Only in-frame clones appear in the TCRdb table, and some are missing; sequencing was by immunoSEQ multiplex PCR. The data show about 350,000 clones, with 80% to 90% seen just once and 5% held by the top ten. Treatment defined: around 19 received Ad26.COV2.S at low or high dose, single or two shots; about 5 received placebo; per-sample allocation not given. Day 63 after the first vaccine or placebo injection was the time point for sampling. Material: peripheral blood, obtained in a trial of Ad26.COV2.S vaccine versus placebo. The receptor source for this set is a person aged 18-65 years who received the Ad26.COV2.S COVID-19 vaccine or a placebo.

The chain has TRBV28 and TRBJ2-7, with 10 bases lining up with TRBD1. V dropped 6 bases and J dropped 3; count of bases not matched to a gene: 8. CDR3 length: 15 amino acids. Per germline, CDR1 MDHEN and CDR2 SYDVKM. As DNA, the CDR3 is TGTGCCAGCAGCCCACGGGACAGGGGAAACTACGAGCAGTACTTC. Amino acids: CASSPRDRGNYEQYF.

This clone turned up a few times. CDR3 DNA: TGCAGCGCCCGCCCGGACAGGGCGAACACTGAAGCTTTCTTT. It yields the protein CSARPDRANTEAFF. The chain links TRBV29-1 to TRBJ1-1; 8 positions match TRBD1. V was clipped by 7 bases and J by 1 base; unmatched bases: 8. Per the germline V gene, CDR1 is SQVTM and CDR2 is ANQGSEA. This CDR3 has 14 amino acids.

This rearrangement joins TRBV11-3 to TRBJ1-1; D not resolved. CDR1 SGHNT and CDR2 YENEEA come from the germline V gene. This CDR3 contains 13 residues. Trimming cost V 2 bases and J 5 bases, with 9 bases left between them. CDR3 coding DNA: TGTGCCAGCAGCTTAAATATTCGGACTGAAGCTTTCTTT. Its translation: CASSLNIRTEAFF.

This chain joins TRBV3-1 (or the pseudogene TRBV3-2) and TRBJ2-5; TRBD2 matches 8 bases. The trim removed 8 bases at V and 1 base at J, leaving 3 bases unmatched. The CDR3 is 13 amino acids. CDR1 is LGHDT and CDR2 is YNNKEL in the germline V gene (reference sequence). CDR3 nucleotide sequence: TGTGCCAGCCTCGGGGGGGCCCAAGAGACCCAGTACTTC. This codes for CASLGGAQETQYF.

The chain has TRBV7-2 and TRBJ1-3, with TRBD1 identical over 8 bases. Germline CDR1 SGHTA, CDR2 FQGNSA. There are 16 residues in the CDR3. J was trimmed by 0 bases and V by 5 bases; bases with no gene match: 6. CDR3 sequence reads: CASSIRQGNSGNTIYF. DNA of the CDR3: TGTGCCAGCAGCATCCGACAGGGGAACTCTGGAAACACCATATATTTT. The entire variable domain, with the rest obtained from reference TRBV7-2 and TRBJ1-3, is as follows: GAGVSQSPSNKVTEKGKDVELRCDPISGHTALYWYRQSLGQGLEFLIYFQGNSAPDKSGLPSDRFSAERTGGSVSTLTIQRTQQEDSAVYLCASSIRQGNSGNTIYFGEGSWLTVV.

V usage is TRBV7-2 and J usage is TRBJ2-6; unclear D gene. CDR3 size: 13 residues. From germline, CDR1 is SGHTA and CDR2 FQGNSA. Trimming shortened V by 5 bases and J by 4 bases, and 6 bases separated the two germline ends. The DNA for the CDR3 is TGTGCCAGCAGCCTCCCCGGGGCCAACGTCCTGACTTTC. The encoded protein is CASSLPGANVLTF.

This clone was seen once. The chain combines TRBV7-9 with TRBJ1-4; D remains unclear. Germline V gene data show CDR1 as SEHNR and CDR2 as FQNEAQ (reference sequence). The CDR3 contains 15 residues. Trimming pared 5 bases from V and 5 bases from J, leaving 15 bases between. CDR3 sequence reads: CASSPHALGNEKLFF. The CDR3 region has the DNA TGTGCCAGCAGCCCTCATGCCCTTGGGAATGAAAAACTGTTTTTT.

This chain connects TRBV6-5 to TRBJ2-3; D is perhaps TRBD1 (6 bases). V lost 10 bases to trimming and J lost 0 bases, with 11 bases between them. This CDR3 has 13 amino acids. The germline CDR1 and CDR2 sequences are MNHEY and SVGAGI. CDR3: CAIRTASTDTQYF. DNA of the CDR3: TGTGCCATAAGGACAGCGAGCACAGATACGCAGTATTTT.

The chain recombines TRBV4-2 with TRBJ1-1, with a tentative D call TRBD1 (6 bases). The length of the CDR3 is 13 residues. Germline loops: CDR1 LGHNA, CDR2 YNFKEQ. The V and J ends lost 7 bases and 1 base respectively, with 10 bases between them. The CDR3 spells CASTAQGNTEAFF. Written as DNA, the CDR3 is TGTGCCAGCACCGCACAGGGGAACACTGAAGCTTTCTTT.

CDR3 sequence: CASSPGQGLYTEAFF. The CDR3 DNA reads as TGTGCCAGCAGTCCTGGACAGGGGCTGTACACTGAAGCTTTCTTT. The chain couples TRBV5-4 to TRBJ1-1; TRBD1 agrees at 9 bases. V was pared by 5 bases and J by 3 bases, with 8 bases of the junction left unmatched. This CDR3 has 15 amino acids. CDR1 is SGHNT and CDR2 is YYREEE in the germline V gene (reference sequence).